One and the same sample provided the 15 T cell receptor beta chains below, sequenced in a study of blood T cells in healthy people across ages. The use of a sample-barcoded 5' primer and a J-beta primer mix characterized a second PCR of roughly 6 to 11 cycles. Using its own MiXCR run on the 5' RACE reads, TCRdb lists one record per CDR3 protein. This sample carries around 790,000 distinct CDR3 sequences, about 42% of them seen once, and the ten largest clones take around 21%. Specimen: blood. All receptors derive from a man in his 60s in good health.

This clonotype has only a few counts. DNA of the CDR3: TGTGCCAGCAGGACAGGGGGGTCTCCCGAGCAGTACTTC. It is translated as CASRTGGSPEQYF. V and J are TRBV28 and TRBJ2-7; 9 nucleotides agree with TRBD1. The V gene's germline CDR1 is MDHEN and CDR2 SYDVKM. V lost 6 bases to trimming and J lost 6 bases; unmatched junction nucleotides: 6. The CDR3 runs 13 residues.

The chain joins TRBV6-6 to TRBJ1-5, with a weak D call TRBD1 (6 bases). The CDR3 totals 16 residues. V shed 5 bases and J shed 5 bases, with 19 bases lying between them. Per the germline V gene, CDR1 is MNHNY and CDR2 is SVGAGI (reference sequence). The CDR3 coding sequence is TGTGCCAGCAGTAGTGGGGGCCGGATTAGAGATCAGCCCCAGCATTTT. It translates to CASSSGGRIRDQPQHF.

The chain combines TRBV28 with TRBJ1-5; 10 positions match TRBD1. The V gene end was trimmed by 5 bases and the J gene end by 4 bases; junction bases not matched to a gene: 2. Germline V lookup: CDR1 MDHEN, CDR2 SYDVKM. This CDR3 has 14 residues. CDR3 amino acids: CASSKGQGNQPQHF. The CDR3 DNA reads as TGTGCCAGCAGTAAGGGACAGGGGAATCAGCCCCAGCATTTT.

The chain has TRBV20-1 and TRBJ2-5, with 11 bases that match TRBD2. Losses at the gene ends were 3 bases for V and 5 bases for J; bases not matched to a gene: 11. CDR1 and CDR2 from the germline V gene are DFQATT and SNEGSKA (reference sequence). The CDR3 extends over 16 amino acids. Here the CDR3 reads CSARRLAGPGGETQYF. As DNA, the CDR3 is TGCAGTGCTAGGCGACTAGCGGGGCCAGGGGGGGAGACCCAGTACTTC.

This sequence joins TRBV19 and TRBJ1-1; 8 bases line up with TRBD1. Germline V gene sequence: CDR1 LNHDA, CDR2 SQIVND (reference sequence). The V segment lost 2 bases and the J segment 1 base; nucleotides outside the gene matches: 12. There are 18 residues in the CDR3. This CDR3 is CASSIMRPGGFSNTEAFF. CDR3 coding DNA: TGTGCCAGTAGTATAATGAGGCCAGGGGGCTTTTCGAACACTGAAGCTTTCTTT.

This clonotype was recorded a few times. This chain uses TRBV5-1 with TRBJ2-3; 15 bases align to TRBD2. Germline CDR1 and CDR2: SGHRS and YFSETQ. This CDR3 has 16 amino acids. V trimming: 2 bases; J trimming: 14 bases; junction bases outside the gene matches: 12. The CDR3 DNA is TGCGCCAGCAGCTTAAATCCCGGGACTAGCGGGGGGAAAGGGTATTTT. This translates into CASSLNPGTSGGKGYF.

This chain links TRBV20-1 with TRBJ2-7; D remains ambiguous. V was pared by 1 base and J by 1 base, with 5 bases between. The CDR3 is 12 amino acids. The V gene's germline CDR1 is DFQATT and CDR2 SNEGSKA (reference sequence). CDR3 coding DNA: TGCAGTGCTAGAGGAGTATCCTACGAGCAGTACTTC. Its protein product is CSARGVSYEQYF.

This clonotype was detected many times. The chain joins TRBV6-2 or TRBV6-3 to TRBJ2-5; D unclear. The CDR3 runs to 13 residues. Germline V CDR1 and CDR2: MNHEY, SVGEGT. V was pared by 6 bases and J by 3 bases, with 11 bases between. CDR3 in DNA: TGTGCCAGCAGCAGACACGAGAAAGAGACCCAGTACTTC. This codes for CASSRHEKETQYF.

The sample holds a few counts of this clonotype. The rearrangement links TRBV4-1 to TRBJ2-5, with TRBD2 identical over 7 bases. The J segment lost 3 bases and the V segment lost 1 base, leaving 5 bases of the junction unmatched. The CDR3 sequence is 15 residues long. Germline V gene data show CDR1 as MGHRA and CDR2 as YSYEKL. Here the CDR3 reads CASSQATGTKETQYF. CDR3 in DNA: TGCGCCAGCAGCCAAGCTACCGGGACTAAAGAGACCCAGTACTTC.

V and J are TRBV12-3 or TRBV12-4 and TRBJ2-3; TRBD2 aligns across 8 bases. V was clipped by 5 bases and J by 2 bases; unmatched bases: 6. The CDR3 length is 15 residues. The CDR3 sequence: CASSITSGNTDTQYF. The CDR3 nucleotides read TGTGCCAGCAGTATTACTAGCGGTAACACAGATACGCAGTATTTT.

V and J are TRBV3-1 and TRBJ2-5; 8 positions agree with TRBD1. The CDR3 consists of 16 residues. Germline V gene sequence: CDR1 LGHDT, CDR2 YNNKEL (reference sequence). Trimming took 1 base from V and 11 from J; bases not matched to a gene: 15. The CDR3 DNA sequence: TGTGCCAGCAGCCAAGTAGGGACCAGGGGGCTGGGAGTGCAGTACTTC. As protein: CASSQVGTRGLGVQYF.

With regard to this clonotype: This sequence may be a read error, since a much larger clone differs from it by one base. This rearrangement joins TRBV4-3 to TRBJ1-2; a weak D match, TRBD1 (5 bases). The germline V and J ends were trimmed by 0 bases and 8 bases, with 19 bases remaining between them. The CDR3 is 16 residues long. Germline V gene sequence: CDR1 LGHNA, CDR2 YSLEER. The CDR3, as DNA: TGCGCCAGCAGCCAAGAAACCGTGACACAGGTTAAGGGCTACACCTTC. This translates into CASSQETVTQVKGYTF.

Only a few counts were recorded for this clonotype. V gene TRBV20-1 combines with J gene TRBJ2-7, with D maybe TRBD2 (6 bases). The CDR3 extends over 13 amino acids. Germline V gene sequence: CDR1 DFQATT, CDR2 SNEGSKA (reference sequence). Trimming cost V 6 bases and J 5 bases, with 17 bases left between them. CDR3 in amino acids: CSAAVGSADEQYF. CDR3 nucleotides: TGCAGTGCAGCAGTCGGGAGCGCCGACGAGCAGTACTTC.

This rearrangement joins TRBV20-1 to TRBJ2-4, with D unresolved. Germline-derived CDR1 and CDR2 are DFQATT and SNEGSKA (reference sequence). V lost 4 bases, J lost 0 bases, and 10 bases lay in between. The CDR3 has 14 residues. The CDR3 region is CSANFRLAKNIQYF. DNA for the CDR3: TGCAGTGCTAATTTCAGGCTAGCCAAAAACATTCAGTACTTC.

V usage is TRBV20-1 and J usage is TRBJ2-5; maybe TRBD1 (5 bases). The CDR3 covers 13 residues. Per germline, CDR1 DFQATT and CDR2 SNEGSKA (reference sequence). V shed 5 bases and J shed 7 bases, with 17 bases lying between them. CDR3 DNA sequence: TGCAGTGCTGGTAACCCCGGGCAGGGGACCCAGTACTTC. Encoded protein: CSAGNPGQGTQYF.